This T cell receptor beta chain comes out of a study of blood T cell repertoires in COVID-19. Study overall: Specimens from acute and convalescent COVID-19 originated in the United States, Italy and Spain. T cells, B-cell-depleted T cells, or PBMCs provided the cDNA or gDNA that served as material.

Note on this clone: At the DNA level, this CDR3 is encoded by other sequences in the same sample as well.

Per the authors' pipeline: Amplification of reference gene primers provided the estimated nucleated cell counts. This table comes from immunoSEQ multiplex PCR, and its TCRdb copy is limited to in-frame clones, with some not included. That table supplies the V and J calls and clone size; D and trimming were determined from the DNA. The profile covers fewer than 180,000 clones, with 80% to 90% appearing a single time and under 3.5% taken by the ten largest. The CDR3 is 14 amino acids. Trimming removed 2 bases from V and 4 bases from J, with 9 bases in between. Germline-derived CDR1 and CDR2 are MNHEY and SMNVEV (reference sequence).

This TCR derives from a man in his 70s with acute or convalescent COVID-19. The genes are TRBV27 and TRBJ2-1, with D maybe TRBD1 (6 bases). Specimen: peripheral blood. CDR3 region: CASSLGGGYNEQFF. CDR3 in DNA: TGTGCCAGCAGTTTAGGGGGCGGTTACAATGAGCAGTTCTTC.